These 30 T cell receptor beta chains came from one sample sequenced in a study of blood T cell repertoires in COVID-19. Using immunoSEQ multiplex PCR, the repertoire was profiled, and TCRdb retains in-frame clones only, with some absent. The sample has about 380,000 clones, nearly 90% seen once. The specimen was peripheral blood. Receptors originate from a man younger than 35 with active or convalescent COVID-19.

This clone was seen only once. V usage is TRBV28 and J usage is TRBJ2-5, with 11 bases matching TRBD2. V lost 6 bases to trimming and J lost 3 bases; unmatched junction nucleotides: 9. The CDR3 consists of 16 residues. Germline V gives CDR1 MDHEN, CDR2 SYDVKM. CDR3 bases: TGTGCCAGCAGCACTGAGAGGGGACTAGCGGAAGAGACCCAGTACTTC. This sequence encodes CASSTERGLAEETQYF.

The rearrangement joins TRBV28 to TRBJ1-4; no definite D call. Germline V gives CDR1 MDHEN, CDR2 SYDVKM. V shed 5 bases and J shed 6 bases, with 13 bases lying between them. The CDR3 sequence is 14 residues long. DNA of the CDR3: TGTGCCAGCAGTATCCCCCCGGTGGATGAAAAACTGTTTTTT. The encoded protein is CASSIPPVDEKLFF.

The gene calls are TRBV18 and TRBJ1-4; no definite D call. CDR1 and CDR2 (germline): KGHSH, LQKENI. The V and J ends lost 3 bases and 4 bases respectively, with 9 bases between them. This CDR3 has 14 amino acids. The CDR3 region has the DNA TGTGCCAGCTCACCCAAGAGGGTTAATGAAAAACTGTTTTTT. Its protein product is CASSPKRVNEKLFF. Full variable domain (outside the CDR3, taken from reference TRBV18 and TRBJ1-4): NAGVMQNPRHLVRRRGQEARLRCSPMKGHSHVYWYRQLPEEGLKFMVYLQKENIIDESGMPKERFSAEFPKEGPSILRIQQVVRGDSAAYFCASSPKRVNEKLFFGSGTQLSVL.

The chain has TRBV3-1 (or the pseudogene TRBV3-2) and TRBJ1-4; TRBD1 matches 10 bases. The germline CDR1 and CDR2 sequences are LGHDT and YNNKEL (reference sequence). The junction had 4 bases not matched to a gene; V was cut back by 4 bases and J by 2 bases. The CDR3 has 16 amino acids. DNA for the CDR3: TGTGCCAGCAGCCCCGACAGGGGGCTGACTAATGAAAAACTGTTTTTT. Translated: CASSPDRGLTNEKLFF.

The rearrangement joins TRBV6-5 to TRBJ2-1, with TRBD2 as a possible D gene (6 bases). The CDR3 is 15 amino acids. V lost 2 bases and J 0 bases, leaving 8 bases between the germline ends. Germline lookup yields CDR1 MNHEY and CDR2 SVGAGI. The CDR3 coding sequence is TGTGCCAGCAGTTACGGGACTTCCTCCTACAATGAGCAGTTCTTC. Protein sequence: CASSYGTSSYNEQFF.

The chain couples TRBV6-5 to TRBJ1-5, with 8 positions matching TRBD1. The junction had 9 bases not matched to a gene; V was cut back by 5 bases and J by 6 bases. In germline, CDR1 is MNHEY, CDR2 SVGAGI. The CDR3 is 15 amino acids. CDR3 residues: CASSPRTGFGQPQHF. In DNA form, the CDR3 reads TGTGCCAGCAGTCCTAGGACAGGGTTTGGTCAGCCCCAGCATTTT.

This rearrangement joins TRBV28 to TRBJ1-3; the D is unclear. CDR1 is MDHEN, CDR2 SYDVKM, per germline. There are 12 residues in the CDR3. The germline V and J ends were trimmed by 6 bases and 4 bases, with 7 bases remaining between them. CDR3 residues: CASREQGNTIYF. The DNA for the CDR3 is TGTGCCAGCAGAGAACAGGGAAACACCATATATTTT.

This chain links TRBV3-1 (or the pseudogene TRBV3-2) with TRBJ2-2; D might be TRBD1 (5 bases). CDR1 is LGHDT, CDR2 YNNKEL, per germline (reference sequence). V gave up 4 bases and J gave up 6 bases, with 21 bases separating them. The CDR3 consists of 17 residues. CDR3 coding DNA: TGTGCCAGCAGCCCTAGATGGGGCCCCCGATACGCCGGGGAGCTGTTTTTT. Its translation: CASSPRWGPRYAGELFF.

The genes are TRBV6-6 and TRBJ2-7; D is ambiguous. Germline values: CDR1 MNHNY, CDR2 SVGAGI (reference sequence). Trimming shortened V by 8 bases and J by 4 bases, and 12 bases separated the two germline ends. This CDR3 contains 12 residues. The CDR3 sequence is CASAETTYEQYF. The CDR3 DNA follows: TGTGCCAGCGCCGAGACAACTTACGAGCAGTACTTC.

The CDR3 loop reads CASQPGAGDEAFF. CDR3 bases: TGCGCCAGCCAACCCGGGGCAGGGGATGAAGCTTTCTTT. This sequence joins TRBV5-1 and TRBJ1-1; possible D gene TRBD1, 6 bases. The CDR3 runs to 13 residues. The V and J ends lost 7 bases and 7 bases respectively, with 17 bases between them. The V gene's germline CDR1 is SGHRS and CDR2 YFSETQ.

This chain connects TRBV5-4 to TRBJ2-7; tentative D call: TRBD2 (5 bases). Germline CDR1 is SGHNT and CDR2 is YYREEE (reference sequence). Trimming cost V 4 bases and J 1 base, with 9 bases left between them. The CDR3 contains 13 residues. CDR3 DNA: TGTGCCAGCAGCCCGGGGATATCCTACGAGCAGTACTTC. It translates to CASSPGISYEQYF.

This chain connects TRBV10-1 to TRBJ2-5, with D possibly matching TRBD1 (6 bases). The ends were cut back, 8 bases at V and 1 base at J, with 17 bases in the middle. CDR1 and CDR2 (germline): WNHNN, SYGVQD (reference sequence). The CDR3 is 15 amino acids. CDR3: CASPLQGTAQETQYF. The CDR3 nucleotides are TGCGCCAGCCCCTTGCAGGGGACCGCCCAAGAGACCCAGTACTTC.

This chain joins TRBV2 and TRBJ1-5; D remains ambiguous. V was shortened by 3 bases and J by 14 bases, with 14 bases between the two germline ends. Per the germline V gene, CDR1 is SNHLY and CDR2 is FYNNEI. The CDR3 is made up of 12 amino acids. CDR3 in DNA: TGTGCCAGCAGTGACGAAGAGTTACGTAAGCATTTT. It codes for CASSDEELRKHF.

The rearrangement links TRBV27 to TRBJ1-4; 7 bases are a match to TRBD1. Per germline, CDR1 MNHEY and CDR2 SMNVEV (reference sequence). The V and J ends lost 5 bases and 8 bases, in that order; junction bases with no gene match: 5. CDR3 length: 13 residues. This CDR3 is CASSVRQGEKLFF. As DNA, the CDR3 is TGTGCCAGCAGTGTCCGACAGGGCGAAAAACTGTTTTTT.

This rearrangement joins TRBV2 to TRBJ1-5, with D perhaps TRBD1 (5 bases). The germline CDR1 and CDR2 sequences are SNHLY and FYNNEI. CDR3 length equals 14 residues. Trimming pared 0 bases from V and 4 bases from J, leaving 7 bases between. CDR3 residues: CASSEAGENQPQHF. The DNA of the CDR3 is TGTGCCAGCAGTGAAGCAGGGGAAAATCAGCCCCAGCATTTT. Complete variable domain (other parts from reference TRBV2 and TRBJ1-5): EPEVTQTPSHQVTQMGQEVILRCVPISNHLYFYWYRQILGQKVEFLVSFYNNEISEKSEIFDDQFSVERPDGSNFTLKIRSTKLEDSAMYFCASSEAGENQPQHFGDGTRLSIL.

The rearrangement links TRBV12-3 or TRBV12-4 to TRBJ1-2; D call uncertain. Trimming removed 5 bases from V and 7 bases from J, with 14 bases in between. The CDR3 is 13 residues long. DNA for the CDR3: TGTGCCAGCAGTCCTGGAAAGGGAGGTGGCTACACCTTC. Translating it yields CASSPGKGGGYTF.

This rearrangement joins TRBV5-1 to TRBJ2-5; 9 bases are a match to TRBD2. The CDR3 spans 16 residues. Germline V gene data show CDR1 as SGHRS and CDR2 as YFSETQ. V lost 4 bases and J lost 0; bases outside the gene matches: 7. The CDR3 DNA reads TGCGCCAGCAGCCGCGGGGGGGCGAACTACCAAGAGACCCAGTACTTC. It encodes CASSRGGANYQETQYF.

This clone has just one count. This chain uses TRBV28 with TRBJ1-5, with unresolved D. From germline, CDR1 is MDHEN and CDR2 SYDVKM. The V gene lost 6 bases and the J gene lost 3 bases, with 12 bases spanning the gap. The CDR3 runs 14 residues. This chain's CDR3 is CASSPLSDNQPQHF. CDR3 bases: TGTGCCAGCAGCCCTCTGAGCGACAATCAGCCCCAGCATTTT.

V and J are TRBV27 and TRBJ2-1; D possibly corresponds to TRBD2 (6 bases). The germline gives CDR1 MNHEY, CDR2 SMNVEV (reference sequence). V was cut by 4 bases and J by 4 bases, with 14 bases left in between. This CDR3 region has 15 residues. This CDR3 is CASSSGSGLYNEQFF. Here the CDR3 DNA reads TGTGCCAGCAGTTCTGGTAGCGGTTTATACAATGAGCAGTTCTTC.

This sequence joins TRBV19 and TRBJ2-3; D unclear. The V gene's germline CDR1 is LNHDA and CDR2 SQIVND (reference sequence). The V end was cut by 3 bases, the J end by 6 bases, with 4 bases between. The CDR3 length is 11 residues. The CDR3 coding sequence is TGTGCCAGTAGTATTTATGATACGCAGTATTTT. Protein product: CASSIYDTQYF.

The chain employs TRBV4-3 and TRBJ1-2; the D is unclear. V dropped 0 bases and J dropped 3 bases, with 20 bases sitting between them. Per germline, CDR1 LGHNA and CDR2 YSLEER. CDR3 size: 18 residues. CDR3 bases: TGCGCCAGCAGCCAAGATTCTCCCTTTGATTCCCCAGACTATGGCTACACCTTC. As protein: CASSQDSPFDSPDYGYTF.

The rearrangement uses TRBV6-5 and TRBJ2-1, with 9 bases that match TRBD2. J lost 8 bases, V lost 5 bases, and 10 bases had no gene match. Germline values: CDR1 MNHEY, CDR2 SVGAGI. The CDR3 loop spans 15 amino acids. The CDR3 here is CASSPRTSEIDEQFF. CDR3 nucleotide sequence: TGTGCCAGCAGTCCTCGGACTAGCGAGATTGATGAGCAGTTCTTC.

The chain carries TRBV18 and TRBJ1-1; D might be TRBD1 (5 bases). The V gene's germline CDR1 is KGHSH and CDR2 LQKENI. This CDR3 spans 15 amino acids. V was trimmed by 6 bases and J by 3 bases, leaving 17 bases between them. The CDR3 coding sequence is TGTGCCAGCTCTCCCGGGGACGGAGGGGACACTGAAGCTTTCTTT. Amino acids: CASSPGDGGDTEAFF.

V is TRBV19 and J is TRBJ1-6; D unclear. This CDR3 comprises 13 residues. Germline lookup yields CDR1 LNHDA and CDR2 SQIVND (reference sequence). The germline V and J ends were trimmed by 8 bases and 7 bases, with 12 bases remaining between them. CDR3 nucleotide sequence: TGTGCCAGTCACGAAGCTACCAATTCACCCCTCCACTTT. Translated: CASHEATNSPLHF.

The V and J genes are TRBV2 and TRBJ1-4, with D possibly TRBD1 on 5 matching bases. Germline V gives CDR1 SNHLY, CDR2 FYNNEI. The length of the CDR3 is 16 residues. V lost 4 bases to trimming and J lost 0 bases, with 12 bases between them. DNA of the CDR3: TGTGCCAGCAGTGTGGGGGAGGCTACAACTAATGAAAAACTGTTTTTT. As protein: CASSVGEATTNEKLFF.

The rearrangement uses TRBV7-3 and TRBJ1-1; D call uncertain. Trimming pared 1 base from V and 1 base from J, leaving 13 bases between. The CDR3 is 16 amino acids. CDR1 and CDR2 (germline): SGHTA, FQGTGA. This chain's CDR3 is CASSLRRAEGNTEAFF. The CDR3 nucleotides are TGTGCCAGCAGCTTAAGACGCGCGGAAGGGAACACTGAAGCTTTCTTT.

The chain couples TRBV4-1 to TRBJ2-3, with D possibly being TRBD2 (5 bases). CDR3 length equals 16 residues. Germline assignment: CDR1 MGHRA and CDR2 YSYEKL. Trimming shortened V by 5 bases and J by 1 base, and 16 bases separated the two germline ends. CDR3 loop: CASSSPGNSGTDTQYF. Here the CDR3 DNA reads TGCGCCAGCAGCTCACCCGGGAACAGCGGCACAGATACGCAGTATTTT.

As DNA, the CDR3 is TGCGCCAGCAGCCCCTTAATTAGCAATCAGCCCCAGCATTTT. The encoded protein is CASSPLISNQPQHF. This chain joins TRBV4-3 and TRBJ1-5; D call uncertain. Trimming stripped 4 bases from V and 0 bases from J, with 7 bases between. The CDR3 runs 14 residues. Germline V gene data show CDR1 as LGHNA and CDR2 as YSLEER.

This clone has only a few counts. The genes are TRBV2 and TRBJ1-6; perhaps TRBD1 as D (5 bases). Deletions cut 4 bases from V and 0 bases from J, with 16 bases between. The CDR3 consists of 18 residues. Germline V gene sequence: CDR1 SNHLY, CDR2 FYNNEI. The CDR3 DNA follows: TGTGCCAGCAGTGTCGGAGCCGGGGGAATCTCCTATAATTCACCCCTCCACTTT. It is translated as CASSVGAGGISYNSPLHF.

The chain has TRBV6-4 and TRBJ1-1, with 7 bases fitting TRBD1. Germline CDR1 and CDR2: MRHNA and SNTAGT. V was pared by 5 bases and J by 1 base, with 16 bases of the junction left unmatched. The CDR3 spans 18 residues. The DNA for the CDR3 is TGTGCCAGCAGTCGCCTCCGGGACAGTCACGAAGGGAACACTGAAGCTTTCTTT. This encodes CASSRLRDSHEGNTEAFF.